A selection of T cell receptor beta chains follows, all from one sample in a study of neoadjuvant anti-PD-1 for oral cavity cancer. This table comes from immunoSEQ multiplex PCR, and its TCRdb copy is limited to in-frame clones, with some not included. The profile covers over 30,000 clones, with around four fifths appearing a single time and around 3.1% taken by the ten largest. Here the sequenced sample was PBMCs, taken after nivolumab (anti-PD-1) treatment. These receptors were taken from a person between 40 and 80 years old with oral cavity squamous cell carcinoma. Each CDR3 is given with its conserved first and last residue. D genes are given only for firm matches. Clone size, where shown, is once, few, many, or a class for clones that have expanded.

cdr3_length	v_call	d_call	j_call	clone_size	cdr3_nt	cdr3_aa
16	TRBV7-2	TRBD1	TRBJ1-4	.	TGTGCCAGCAGCTTCAGCCCCACAGGGGGCGGTGAAAAACTGTTTTTT	CASSFSPTGGGEKLFF
15	TRBV4-1	.	TRBJ1-1	.	TGCGCCAGCAGCCAAATCACAGAGGGGCTCACTGAAGCTTTCTTT	CASSQITEGLTEAFF
14	TRBV9	.	TRBJ2-5	.	TGTGCCAGCAGCGTTCGGGATCTCCAAGAGACCCAGTACTTC	CASSVRDLQETQYF
16	TRBV7-2	TRBD2	TRBJ2-2	.	TGTGCCAGCAGCTCCAGCGGGGGGGTGAACACCGGGGAGCTGTTTTTT	CASSSSGGVNTGELFF
18	TRBV10-2	TRBD2	TRBJ2-3	.	TGCGCCAGCAGTGAATCGTCTAGCGGGGGGATCGCCACAGATACGCAGTATTTT	CASSESSSGGIATDTQYF
14	TRBV11-2	.	TRBJ1-2	few	TGTGCCAGCAGCTTAGGCCCAACTAACTATGGCTACACCTTC	CASSLGPTNYGYTF
18	TRBV21-1	.	TRBJ1-3	once	TGTGCCAGCAGCAAATCTACCCTCCCCTACTCCTCTGGAAACACCATATATTTT	CASSKSTLPYSSGNTIYF
18	TRBV5-8	TRBD2	TRBJ2-3	.	TGTGCCAGCAGCTTTTGGCTAGCGGGGGAAGCTAGCACAGATACGCAGTATTTT	CASSFWLAGEASTDTQYF
12	TRBV29-1	TRBD1	TRBJ1-1	.	TGCAGCGTGGGGGGACAGGGGACTGAAGCTTTCTTT	CSVGGQGTEAFF
13	TRBV29-1	.	TRBJ1-2	once	TGCAGCGTTGAGGGAAGGGCTAACTATGGCTACACCTTC	CSVEGRANYGYTF
13	TRBV19	.	TRBJ1-1	few	TGTGCCAGTAGGACGAGTCTCGCCGCGGAAGCTTTCTTT	CASRTSLAAEAFF
11	TRBV7-2	.	TRBJ1-1	.	TGTGCCAGCAGTCTTTTCGTGGGAGCTTTCTTT	CASSLFVGAFF
17	TRBV19	TRBD1	TRBJ2-7	.	TGTGCCAGTAGTATAGTTGGAAGACAGGGGAACTCCTACGAGCAGTACTTC	CASSIVGRQGNSYEQYF
15	TRBV2	.	TRBJ1-2	.	TGTGCCAGCAGTATCCGGGACAAAGCTAACTATGGCTACACCTTC	CASSIRDKANYGYTF
12	TRBV6-5	.	TRBJ1-1	.	TGTGCCAGCAGTTCCCCCGGGGTTGAAGCTTTCTTT	CASSSPGVEAFF
20	TRBV7-6	TRBD1	TRBJ1-2	.	TGTGCCAGCAGCCCATCCCCCCACCCTAGTACCCCCCAGGGGGGGGAGGGCTACACCTTC	CASSPSPHPSTPQGGEGYTF
14	TRBV18	.	TRBJ1-5	.	TGTGCCAGCTCCCCGGATGGGGGCGATCAGCCCCAGCATTTT	CASSPDGGDQPQHF
14	TRBV19	.	TRBJ1-1	few	TGTGCCAGTAGTATTGGCACCTTGAACACTGAAGCTTTCTTT	CASSIGTLNTEAFF
14	TRBV9	.	TRBJ2-7	.	TGTGCCAGCAGCGTAGATATCGGGCCCTACGAGCAGTACTTC	CASSVDIGPYEQYF
14	TRBV2	.	TRBJ1-4	.	TGTGCCAGCAGTGAAAGACGGGTCACGGAAAAACTGTTTTTT	CASSERRVTEKLFF
12	TRBV27	.	TRBJ1-2	few	TGTGCCAGCAGTAAGATGGGCTATGGCTACACCTTC	CASSKMGYGYTF
13	TRBV4-3	.	TRBJ2-7	.	TGCGCCAGCAGCCAAGGGAGGGCCTACGAGCAGTACTTC	CASSQGRAYEQYF
15	TRBV27	TRBD1	TRBJ1-1	few	TGTGCCAGCAGCCGGGACAGGGTTTGGGACACTGAAGCTTTCTTT	CASSRDRVWDTEAFF
14	TRBV27	.	TRBJ1-1	.	TGTGCCAGCATGAGTTCAGGGTGGAGCACTGAAGCTTTCTTT	CASMSSGWSTEAFF
15	TRBV5-4	.	TRBJ2-2	.	TGTGCCAGCAGCCCAAACAGGTTGAACACCGGGGAGCTGTTTTTT	CASSPNRLNTGELFF
14	TRBV7-9	.	TRBJ1-1	.	TGTGCCAGCAGCATCCGAGCGAAGGACACTGAAGCTTTCTTT	CASSIRAKDTEAFF
15	TRBV6-5	.	TRBJ1-6	.	TGTGCCAGCAGTCTGGGACAACAATTTAATTCACCCCTCCACTTT	CASSLGQQFNSPLHF
13	TRBV6-5	.	TRBJ1-2	.	TGTGCCAGCAGTCCAGGGTTTCTGTATGGCTACACCTTC	CASSPGFLYGYTF
14	TRBV7-2	.	TRBJ1-5	.	TGTGCCAGCAGCTTACTCGGGCCTCATCAGCCCCAGCATTTT	CASSLLGPHQPQHF
15	TRBV27	.	TRBJ1-6	few	TGTGCCAGCAGTTTATCGGGGGGGGATTTTTCACCCCTCCACTTT	CASSLSGGDFSPLHF
15	TRBV11-2	.	TRBJ1-4	.	TGTGCCAGCAGCGGGGGAGCAGTGTGGGACGAAAAACTGTTTTTT	CASSGGAVWDEKLFF
12	TRBV29-1	.	TRBJ2-5	once	TGCAGCCCCCGGCAGTTAATAGAGACCCAGTACTTC	CSPRQLIETQYF
15	TRBV28	.	TRBJ2-7	.	TGTGCCAGCAGTAAGAGCCGAGGGGGAGTCTACGAGCAGTACTTC	CASSKSRGGVYEQYF
15	TRBV5-4	TRBD2	TRBJ2-3	.	TGTGCCAGCAGCCCCCGGGGGGGTAGCACAGATACGCAGTATTTT	CASSPRGGSTDTQYF
15	TRBV5-1	TRBD1	TRBJ1-1	.	TGCGCCAGTCAATTTACAGGGGGAGGGAACACTGAAGCTTTCTTT	CASQFTGGGNTEAFF
17	TRBV19	TRBD1	TRBJ1-2	.	TGTGCCAGTAGTACCCCTGGACAGGGTCCCGTCTATGGTGGCTACACCTTC	CASSTPGQGPVYGGYTF
13	TRBV5-4	.	TRBJ2-7	.	TGTGCCAGCAGCCCTGCGGGGGCGGACGAGCAGTACTTC	CASSPAGADEQYF
14	TRBV30	TRBD2	TRBJ2-3	.	TGTGCCTGGAGTTTAAATAGCGGGGCGGGTACGCAGTATTTT	CAWSLNSGAGTQYF
15	TRBV25-1	TRBD1	TRBJ1-1	.	TGTGCCAGCAGTGAACCGGGACAGGAAAACACTGAAGCTTTCTTT	CASSEPGQENTEAFF
16	TRBV9	.	TRBJ2-3	few	TGTGCCAGCAGCGTAGGTCCGGGGGCCAGCACAGATACGCAGTATTTT	CASSVGPGASTDTQYF
20	TRBV4-1	TRBD2	TRBJ2-7	.	TGCGCCAGCAGCCAAGACCTAACTAGCGGGGGTTTCCTAAATCCCTACGAGCAGTACTTC	CASSQDLTSGGFLNPYEQYF
15	TRBV6-5	.	TRBJ1-1	.	TGTGCCAGCAGTTACTCAGGATACCCCGGCACTGAAGCTTTCTTT	CASSYSGYPGTEAFF
14	TRBV6-6	.	TRBJ1-2	.	TGTGCCAGCAGGCAACCGGGACATAACTATGGCTACACCTTC	CASRQPGHNYGYTF
14	TRBV11-2	.	TRBJ2-3	once	TGTGCCAGCAGCTCCTCTTGGGGCACAGATACGCAGTATTTT	CASSSSWGTDTQYF
15	TRBV9	.	TRBJ2-3	.	TGTGCCAGCAGCTCGACGGTAAGCCGTACAGATACGCAGTATTTT	CASSSTVSRTDTQYF
15	TRBV5-8	TRBD1	TRBJ2-3	.	TGTGCCAGCAGCTTCGAAGGACAGGGCACAGATACGCAGTATTTT	CASSFEGQGTDTQYF
13	TRBV19	TRBD1	TRBJ1-2	.	TGTGCCAGCCAACTGGGCAGGGGGCTTGGCTACACCTTC	CASQLGRGLGYTF
16	TRBV18	.	TRBJ2-4	.	TGTGCCAGCTCACGCCAGTCACTTCTAGCCAAAAACATTCAGTACTTC	CASSRQSLLAKNIQYF
16	TRBV5-1	TRBD1	TRBJ1-5	.	TGCGCCAGCAGCTTTGGGGGACAGGGTGGCAATCAGCCCCAGCATTTT	CASSFGGQGGNQPQHF
15	TRBV5-1	.	TRBJ1-4	.	TGCGCCAGCAGCTTCCGAGGCACAACTAATGAAAAACTGTTTTTT	CASSFRGTTNEKLFF
14	TRBV6-5	TRBD2	TRBJ2-5	.	TGTGCCAGCAGTTACGGGACTAGAGGGGAGACCCAGTACTTC	CASSYGTRGETQYF
15	TRBV6-6	.	TRBJ2-6	.	TGTGCCAGCAGTTATGACAGCTCTGGGGCCAACGTCCTGACTTTC	CASSYDSSGANVLTF
15	TRBV7-9	TRBD2	TRBJ2-3	once	TGTGCCAGCAGCTTAGTACTAGCGGGGGAAGATACGCAGTATTTT	CASSLVLAGEDTQYF
14	TRBV6-1	.	TRBJ2-1	.	TGTGCCAGCCACCGGGGTAGCATATACAATGAGCAGTTCTTC	CASHRGSIYNEQFF
16	TRBV11-2	.	TRBJ1-5	.	TGTGCCAGCAGCTTAGATAGCAGGGTGGGCAATCAGCCCCAGCATTTT	CASSLDSRVGNQPQHF
13	TRBV2	.	TRBJ1-3	.	TGTGCCAGCGGGGGACTCTCTGGAAACACCATATATTTT	CASGGLSGNTIYF
16	TRBV28	.	TRBJ2-3	.	TGTGCCAGCAGGGGGGATTTACAGGTCCGCACAGATACGCAGTATTTT	CASRGDLQVRTDTQYF